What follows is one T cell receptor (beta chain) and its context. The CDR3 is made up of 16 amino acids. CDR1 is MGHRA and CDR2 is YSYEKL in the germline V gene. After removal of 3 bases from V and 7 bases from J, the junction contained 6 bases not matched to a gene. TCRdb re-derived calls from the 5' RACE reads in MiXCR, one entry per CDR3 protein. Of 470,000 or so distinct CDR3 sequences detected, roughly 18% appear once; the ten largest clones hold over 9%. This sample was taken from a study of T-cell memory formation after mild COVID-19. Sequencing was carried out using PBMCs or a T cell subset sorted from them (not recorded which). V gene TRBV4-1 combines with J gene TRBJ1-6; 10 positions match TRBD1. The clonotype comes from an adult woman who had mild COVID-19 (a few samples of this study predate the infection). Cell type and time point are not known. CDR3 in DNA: TGCGCCAGCAGCCACCCGGACAGGGGGGGGAATTCACCCCTCCACTTT. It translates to CASSHPDRGGNSPLHF.